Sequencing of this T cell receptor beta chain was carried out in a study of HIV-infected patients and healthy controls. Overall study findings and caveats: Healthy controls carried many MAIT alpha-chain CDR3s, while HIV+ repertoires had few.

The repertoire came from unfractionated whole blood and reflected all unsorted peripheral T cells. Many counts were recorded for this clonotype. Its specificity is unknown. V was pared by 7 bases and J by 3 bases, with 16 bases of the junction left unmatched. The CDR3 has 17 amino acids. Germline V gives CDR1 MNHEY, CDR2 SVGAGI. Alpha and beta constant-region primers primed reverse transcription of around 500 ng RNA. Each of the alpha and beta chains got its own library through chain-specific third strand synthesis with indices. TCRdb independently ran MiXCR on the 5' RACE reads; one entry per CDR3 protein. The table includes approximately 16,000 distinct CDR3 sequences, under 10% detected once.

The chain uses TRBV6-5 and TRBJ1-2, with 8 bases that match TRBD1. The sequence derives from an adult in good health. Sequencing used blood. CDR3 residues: CASTEGQGRFSDYGYTF. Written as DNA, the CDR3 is TGTGCCAGCACCGAAGGACAGGGCCGGTTTAGCGACTATGGCTACACCTTC.